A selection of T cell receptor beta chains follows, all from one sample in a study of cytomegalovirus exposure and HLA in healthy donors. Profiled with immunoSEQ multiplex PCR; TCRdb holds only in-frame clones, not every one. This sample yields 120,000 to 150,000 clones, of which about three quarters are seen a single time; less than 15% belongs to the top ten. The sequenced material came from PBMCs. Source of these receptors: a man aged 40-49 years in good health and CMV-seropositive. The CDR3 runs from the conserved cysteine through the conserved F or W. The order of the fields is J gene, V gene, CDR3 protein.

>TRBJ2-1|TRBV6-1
CASSVRWGGTRGNEQFF
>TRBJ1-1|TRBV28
CASSLGTPLNTEAFF
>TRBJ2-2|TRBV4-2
CASSQDRGFTGELFF
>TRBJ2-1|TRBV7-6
CASSSQRGGGEQFF
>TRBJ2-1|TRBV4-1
CASSQISGSNEQFF
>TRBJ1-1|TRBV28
CASTKYPEEAFF
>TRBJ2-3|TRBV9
CASSAQSSTDTQYF
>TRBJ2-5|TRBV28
CASRTYRVQETQYF
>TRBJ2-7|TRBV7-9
CASSPRDRAWEQYF
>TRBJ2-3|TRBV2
CASKGTFTDTQYF
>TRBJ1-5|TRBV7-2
CASSRTDSNQPQHF
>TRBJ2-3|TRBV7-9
CASSLDQGVDTQYF
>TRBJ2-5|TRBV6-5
CASSSYKGETQYF
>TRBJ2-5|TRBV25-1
CASSFAGGAQETQYF
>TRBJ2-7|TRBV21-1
CASSPTSGRVGYEQYF
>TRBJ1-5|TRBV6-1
CASSVTGTQPQHF
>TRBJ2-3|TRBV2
CASSVLSGRTDTQYF
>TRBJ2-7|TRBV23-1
CARPQGEPGQGYEQYF
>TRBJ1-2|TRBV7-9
CSSSLGPLRGRGDEFTF
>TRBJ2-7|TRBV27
CASSARLKAYEQYF
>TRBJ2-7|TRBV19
CASSMRPTSGVSYEQYF
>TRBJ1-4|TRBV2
CASSGQGAREKLFF
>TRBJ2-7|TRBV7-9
CASSPWGTGGVEQYF
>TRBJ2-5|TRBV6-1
CASSENLAGAAVQETQYF
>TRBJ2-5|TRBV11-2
CASSPAPGNQETQYF
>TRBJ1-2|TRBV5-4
CASSFPGGNYGYTF
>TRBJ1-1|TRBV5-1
CASGTGVDTEAFF
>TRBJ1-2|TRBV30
CAWSVGEGRGYTF
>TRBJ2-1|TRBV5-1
CASSLVTGGSRYNEQFF
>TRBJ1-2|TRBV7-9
CASSSARESMTF
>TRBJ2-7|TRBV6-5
CASSGDTYEQYF
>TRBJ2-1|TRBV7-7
CASSPVAGVYNEQFF
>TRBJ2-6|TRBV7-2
CASSPRTGSGANVLTF
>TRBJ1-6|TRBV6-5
CASRPQGGGPPLHF
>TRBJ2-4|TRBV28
CASSLAKNIQYF
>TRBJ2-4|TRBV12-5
CASGLSHSGRGYF
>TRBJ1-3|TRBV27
CASSGSSGNTIYF
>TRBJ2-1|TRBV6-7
CASRSGSPYNEQFF
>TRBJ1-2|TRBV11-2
CASSPSRGFDYGYTF
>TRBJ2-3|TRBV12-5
CASGLGTGTGITDTQYF
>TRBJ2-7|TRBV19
CASSRIYETGYEQYF
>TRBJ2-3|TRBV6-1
CASSARVAPSTDTQYF
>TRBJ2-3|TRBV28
CASRPRTSPDTQYF
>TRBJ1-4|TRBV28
CASSPTTGALNEKLFF
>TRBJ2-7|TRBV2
CASSPLGEASGIHFGDYEQYF